This entry lists 14 T cell receptor beta chains sequenced from one sample in a study of response to subunit inactivated influenza vaccine. TCRdb re-derived calls from the RT-PCR reads in MiXCR, one entry per CDR3 protein. The repertoire consists of about 170,000 distinct CDR3 sequences, with roughly 12% occurring once and the leading ten covering over 25%. These data were also reused for a study on T cells expressing NK-cell markers. From that paper: The TCR beta cDNA came from 5'RACE template switching with UMIs.

The sample here was CD8+ T cells sorted from PBMCs, taken about 12 days after vaccination. Receptor source: a man in his fifties who received an inactivated influenza vaccine.

The table lists this clonotype with a few counts. The V and J genes are TRBV30 and TRBJ2-1; 9 bases match TRBD2. The germline gives CDR1 GTSNPN, CDR2 SVGIG (reference sequence). Trimming took 1 base from V and 7 from J; bases not matched to a gene: 2. The CDR3 has 13 amino acids. CDR3 amino acids: CAWSGLAGNEQFF. The CDR3 coding sequence is TGTGCCTGGAGTGGGCTAGCGGGGAATGAGCAGTTCTTC.

This clonotype was seen a handful of times. This rearrangement joins TRBV7-8 to TRBJ2-7; D not certain. Trimming took 2 bases from V and 7 from J, leaving 3 bases between them. The germline V gene encodes CDR1 SGHVS and CDR2 FQNEAQ. The CDR3 runs to 10 residues. The CDR3 here is CASSLTEQYF. In DNA, the CDR3 is TGTGCCAGCAGCTTAACGGAGCAGTACTTC.

V usage is TRBV15 and J usage is TRBJ2-1; D not certain. This CDR3 is 14 amino acids long. Per germline, CDR1 LNHNV and CDR2 YYDKDF (reference sequence). Trimming took off 5 bases at V and 3 bases at J, with 11 bases between the two ends. CDR3 loop: CATSAYRDYNEQFF. DNA of the CDR3: TGTGCCACCAGCGCTTATAGGGACTACAATGAGCAGTTCTTC.

This clonotype is judged medium-sized. A read error may account for a junction end that differs from germline. The V gene is TRBV4-1, the J gene TRBJ1-5; D ambiguous. From germline, CDR1 is MGHRA and CDR2 YSYEKL. The length of the CDR3 is 15 residues. Written as DNA, the CDR3 is TGTGCCAGCAGCCAAGAGTCACAGAGCAATCAGCCCCAGCATTTT. Protein product: CASSQESQSNQPQHF.

In DNA, the CDR3 is TGTGCCAGCACCACTAGAACCCTACAGGGCTTTAGGCCCTACGAGCAGTACTTC. This encodes CASTTRTLQGFRPYEQYF. The V and J genes are TRBV2 and TRBJ2-7, with a weak D call TRBD1 (6 bases). Deletions cut 7 bases from V and 2 bases from J, with 27 bases between. This CDR3 spans 18 amino acids. Germline V gene sequence: CDR1 SNHLY, CDR2 FYNNEI.

This clonotype showed up just a few times. CDR3 sequence (DNA): TGTGCCAGCAGCTTAATACAGTCGGGCACCGGGGAGCTGTTTTTT. This gives the protein CASSLIQSGTGELFF. The chain employs TRBV7-9 and TRBJ2-2; D is unclear. Trimming left V 2 bases short and J 4 bases short, with 11 bases between. Germline-derived CDR1 and CDR2 are SEHNR and FQNEAQ (reference sequence). This CDR3 spans 15 amino acids.

This chain joins TRBV3-1 and TRBJ2-1; 11 bases line up with TRBD2. Unmatched junction bases numbered 8, after V lost 2 bases and J lost 5 bases. The CDR3 has 17 amino acids. Per the germline V gene, CDR1 is LGHDT and CDR2 is YNNKEL (reference sequence). The CDR3 spells CASSQRWGLADHNEQFF. The DNA of the CDR3 is TGTGCCAGCAGCCAACGGTGGGGACTAGCGGACCACAATGAGCAGTTCTTC.

The V gene is TRBV9, the J gene TRBJ2-2; either TRBD1 or TRBD2 may supply D (5 bases each). The CDR3 has 15 amino acids. The germline V and J ends were trimmed by 4 bases and 1 base, with 11 bases remaining between them. Per germline, CDR1 SGDLS and CDR2 YYNGEE. The CDR3 sequence: CASSWGGGNTGELFF. Here the CDR3 DNA reads TGTGCCAGCAGCTGGGGCGGAGGGAACACCGGGGAGCTGTTTTTT.

This clonotype was picked up a small number of times. The chain joins TRBV19 to TRBJ1-1; maybe TRBD1 (6 bases). Trimming removed 5 bases from V and 0 bases from J, with 16 bases in between. Germline V gene data show CDR1 as LNHDA and CDR2 as SQIVND (reference sequence). This CDR3 comprises 16 residues. The CDR3 sequence: CASSSMDRPMNTEAFF. The DNA for the CDR3 is TGTGCCAGTAGTTCCATGGACAGACCCATGAACACTGAAGCTTTCTTT. The complete variable domain, with remaining parts taken from reference TRBV19 and TRBJ1-1, reads DGGITQSPKYLFRKEGQNVTLSCEQNLNHDAMYWYRQDPGQGLRLIYYSQIVNDFQKGDIAEGYSVSREKKESFPLTVTSAQKNPTAFYLCASSSMDRPMNTEAFFGQGTRLTVV.

This clonotype was detected a few times. The chain links TRBV4-3 to TRBJ2-3; a possible D gene is TRBD2 (6 bases). Trimming pared 4 bases from V and 1 base from J, leaving 15 bases between. The CDR3 has 16 residues. Per the germline V gene, CDR1 is LGHNA and CDR2 is YSLEER. The CDR3 sequence: CASSLSPGGGTDTQYF. The CDR3, as DNA: TGCGCCAGCAGCCTATCCCCAGGAGGGGGCACAGATACGCAGTATTTT.

This clonotype was counted only a few times. V and J are TRBV6-1 and TRBJ2-7, with TRBD2 matching 9 bases. Germline V lookup: CDR1 MNHNS, CDR2 SASEGT. The CDR3 consists of 15 residues. Trimming removed 6 bases from V and 3 bases from J; junction bases left unmatched: 9. The CDR3 reads CASRTGTSSHYEQYF. The CDR3 DNA reads as TGTGCCAGCAGAACCGGGACTAGCAGCCACTACGAGCAGTACTTC.

At least ten counts were recorded for this clonotype. J is TRBJ2-1 and V is TRBV11-2; D is perhaps TRBD2 (5 bases). The germline CDR1 and CDR2 sequences are SGHAT and FQNNGV. The CDR3 covers 12 residues. V was shortened by 2 bases and J by 9 bases, with 8 bases between the two germline ends. The CDR3, as DNA: TGTGCCAGCAGCTTAAGGGAGACTGAGCAGTTCTTC. Encoded protein: CASSLRETEQFF. Variable domain in full (rest from reference TRBV11-2 and TRBJ2-1): EAGVAQSPRYKIIEKRQSVAFWCNPISGHATLYWYQQILGQGPKLLIQFQNNGVVDDSQLPKDRFSAERLKGVDSTLKIQPAKLEDSAVYLCASSLRETEQFFGPGTRLTVL.

This clonotype was picked up a small number of times. This sequence joins TRBV13 and TRBJ2-1; D is unclear. Trimming took off 3 bases at V and 2 bases at J, with 8 bases between the two ends. The CDR3 is made up of 14 amino acids. Germline V lookup: CDR1 PRHDT, CDR2 FYEKMQ (reference sequence). The DNA for the CDR3 is TGTGCCAGCAGCTTTTCCGTCCCCTACAATGAGCAGTTCTTC. Translating it yields CASSFSVPYNEQFF.

The sample holds a few counts of this clonotype. The V call is TRBV7-9, the J call TRBJ1-4; D uncertain. The CDR3 consists of 16 residues. Between the trimmed V and J ends, which lost 3 bases and 0 bases, there was a span of 11 bases. CDR1 is SEHNR and CDR2 is FQNEAQ in the germline V gene (reference sequence). As DNA, the CDR3 is TGTGCCAGCAGCTTTCTGATTGGGGCAACTAATGAAAAACTGTTTTTT. This translates into CASSFLIGATNEKLFF.